This T cell receptor (beta chain) was sequenced during a study of blood T cell repertoires in COVID-19. Background on the study: COVID-19 samples from acute and convalescent phases originated in the United States, Italy and Spain.

Trimming removed 3 bases from V and 0 bases from J, with 17 bases in between. Germline V gene lookup returns CDR1 KGHSH and CDR2 LQKENI. The CDR3 extends over 17 amino acids. Using immunoSEQ multiplex PCR, the repertoire was profiled, and TCRdb retains in-frame clones only, with some absent. Of approximately 76,000 clones listed, 60% to 75% are singletons. V usage is TRBV18 and J usage is TRBJ1-2, with D tentatively TRBD1 (6 bases). The sequence derives from a woman in her 70s with acute or convalescent COVID-19. Source material: peripheral blood. The CDR3 spells CASSPPWGGASNYGYTF. The CDR3 DNA reads as TGTGCCAGCTCACCTCCCTGGGGGGGCGCTTCTAACTATGGCTACACCTTC. Combining the CDR3 with reference TRBV18 and TRBJ1-2 gives the whole variable domain NAGVMQNPRHLVRRRGQEARLRCSPMKGHSHVYWYRQLPEEGLKFMVYLQKENIIDESGMPKERFSAEFPKEGPSILRIQQVVRGDSAAYFCASSPPWGGASNYGYTFGSGTRLTVV.